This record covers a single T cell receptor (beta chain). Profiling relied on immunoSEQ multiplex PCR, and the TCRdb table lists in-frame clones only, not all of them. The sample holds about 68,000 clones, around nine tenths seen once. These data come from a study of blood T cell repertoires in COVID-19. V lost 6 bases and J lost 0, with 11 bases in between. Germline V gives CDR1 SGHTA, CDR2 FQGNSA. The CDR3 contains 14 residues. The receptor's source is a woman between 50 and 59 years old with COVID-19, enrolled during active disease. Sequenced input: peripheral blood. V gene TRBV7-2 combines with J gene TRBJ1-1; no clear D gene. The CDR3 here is CASSPEVVNTEAFF. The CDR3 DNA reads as TGTGCCAGCAGTCCCGAGGTAGTGAACACTGAAGCTTTCTTT.